The following is a TCR beta chain sequence with its context. The authors reverse transcribed about 0.45 to 1 ug RNA with random hexamers. TCRdb ran MiXCR on the immunoSEQ multiplex PCR reads and lists one entry per CDR3 protein. The table shows approximately 150,000 distinct CDR3 sequences, with around 95% occurring only once. This record belongs to a study of CD8 T cells in Susac syndrome. There are 16 residues in the CDR3. Germline V gene sequence: CDR1 SGHDN, CDR2 FVKESK. V lost 3 bases to trimming and J lost 3 bases, with 18 bases between them. The sequence was collected from a human donor with multiple sclerosis. Sequenced input: CD4+ T cells from PBMCs. The rearrangement uses TRBV14 and TRBJ2-7; D gene unclear. CDR3 region: CASSQQKDQPHYEQYF. As DNA, the CDR3 is TGTGCCAGCAGCCAGCAGAAGGACCAGCCCCACTACGAGCAGTACTTC.